The 18 T cell receptor beta chains below were found in one sample sequenced in a study of Ad26.COV2.S vaccination and SARS-CoV-2 variants. Treatment reported: roughly 18 received Ad26.COV2.S at low or high dose, single or two shots; several received placebo; per-sample allocation not given. Sampling was done on day 63 after the first vaccine or placebo injection. Assay: immunoSEQ multiplex PCR; the TCRdb copy retains only in-frame clones and omits some. The sample yields some 340,000 clones, over 80% seen once. The sequencing used peripheral blood, collected in a trial of Ad26.COV2.S vaccine versus placebo. These receptors were taken from a person between 18 and 60 years old who received the Ad26.COV2.S COVID-19 vaccine or a placebo.

The chain couples TRBV5-1 to TRBJ1-1, with D maybe TRBD1 (6 bases). Germline V CDR1 and CDR2: SGHRS, YFSETQ. Deletions cut 10 bases from V and 4 bases from J, with 20 bases between. The CDR3 consists of 14 residues. In DNA form, the CDR3 reads TGCGCCGGAACCAGGGGCGGGCTGGGCACTGAAGCTTTCTTT. Protein sequence: CAGTRGGLGTEAFF.

V and J are TRBV28 and TRBJ1-5; TRBD1 matches at 9 bases. CDR1 is MDHEN and CDR2 is SYDVKM in the germline V gene. V gave up 4 bases and J gave up 5 bases; unmatched junction bases: 9. The CDR3 length is 16 residues. The CDR3 region has the DNA TGTGCCAGCAGTTCGTCGACAGGGGGTCGTTATCAGCCCCAGCATTTT. Protein sequence: CASSSSTGGRYQPQHF.

The chain couples TRBV5-1 to TRBJ2-3, with D perhaps being TRBD1 or TRBD2 (5 bases each). V lost 8 bases, J lost 2 bases, and 15 bases lay in between. Germline V gives CDR1 SGHRS, CDR2 YFSETQ. The CDR3 covers 14 residues. The CDR3 coding sequence is TGCGCCAGTCGTACCTGGGGGATCACAGATACGCAGTATTTT. It translates to CASRTWGITDTQYF. Together with reference TRBV5-1 and TRBJ2-3, the CDR3 gives the full variable domain: KAGVTQTPRYLIKTRGQQVTLSCSPISGHRSVSWYQQTPGQGLQFLFEYFSETQRNKGNFPGRFSGRQFSNSRSEMNVSTLELGDSALYLCASRTWGITDTQYFGPGTRLTVL.

V usage is TRBV6-6 and J usage is TRBJ2-7, with TRBD1 as a possible D gene (6 bases). Germline-derived CDR1 and CDR2 are MNHNY and SVGAGI (reference sequence). Trimming removed 6 bases from V and 0 bases from J, with 15 bases in between. This CDR3 is built from 15 residues. CDR3: CASSFTDSSSYEQYF. In nucleotides, the CDR3 is TGTGCCAGCAGCTTTACGGACAGTTCCTCCTACGAGCAGTACTTC.

V is TRBV3-1 (or the pseudogene TRBV3-2) and J is TRBJ1-3; the D gene is possibly TRBD1 (5 bases). Germline V gives CDR1 LGHDT, CDR2 YNNKEL (reference sequence). This CDR3 has 15 residues. Trimming took 4 bases from V and 2 from J, leaving 12 bases between them. CDR3 sequence reads: CASSPKGLPGNTIYF. The CDR3 nucleotides read TGTGCCAGCAGCCCAAAGGGGTTGCCTGGAAACACCATATATTTT.

The V call is TRBV3-1 (or the pseudogene TRBV3-2), the J call TRBJ2-5; D might be TRBD1 or TRBD2, each matching 5 bases. The CDR3 has 15 amino acids. Deletions cut 0 bases from V and 5 bases from J, with 13 bases between. Germline V gene data show CDR1 as LGHDT and CDR2 as YNNKEL (reference sequence). CDR3 nucleotide sequence: TGTGCCAGCAGCCAAGATCTGAGGGGTAGGGAGACCCAGTACTTC. It is translated as CASSQDLRGRETQYF.

This clone was picked up a small number of times. The chain is built from TRBV7-9 and TRBJ2-7; 7 bases align to TRBD1. Germline-derived CDR1 and CDR2 are SEHNR and FQNEAQ (reference sequence). There are 19 residues in the CDR3. With V trimmed by 4 bases and J by 2 bases, 20 bases remained unmatched. The CDR3 loop reads CASSSLRDSLGFVTYEQYF. The CDR3 coding sequence is TGTGCCAGCAGCTCGCTCCGGGACAGCCTTGGGTTCGTAACCTACGAGCAGTACTTC.

The chain has TRBV27 and TRBJ1-2; D is undetermined. CDR3 size: 14 residues. Germline assignment: CDR1 MNHEY and CDR2 SMNVEV (reference sequence). The V gene lost 5 bases and the J gene lost 4 bases, with 14 bases spanning the gap. CDR3 sequence reads: CASSPAQRAYGYTF. The CDR3 coding sequence is TGTGCCAGCAGTCCAGCCCAAAGGGCCTATGGCTACACCTTC.

The V and J genes are TRBV5-6 and TRBJ2-1; no clear D gene. Deletions cut 0 bases from V and 6 bases from J, with 4 bases between. This CDR3 contains 12 residues. Germline values: CDR1 SGHDT, CDR2 YYEEEE. Here the CDR3 reads CASSLGVNEQFF. The DNA for the CDR3 is TGTGCCAGCAGCTTGGGGGTCAATGAGCAGTTCTTC. Full variable domain (rest looked up from reference TRBV5-6 and TRBJ2-1): DAGVTQSPTHLIKTRGQQVTLRCSPKSGHDTVSWYQQALGQGPQFIFQYYEEEERQRGNFPDRFSGHQFPNYSSELNVNALLLGDSALYLCASSLGVNEQFFGPGTRLTVL.

This clone was found a few times. For the CDR3, the DNA is TGTGCCAGCAGCTTAAGGGAGTACTACGAGCAGTACTTC. Translating it yields CASSLREYYEQYF. This chain links TRBV7-2 with TRBJ2-7; tentative D call: TRBD2 (5 bases). Per the germline V gene, CDR1 is SGHTA and CDR2 is FQGNSA. The CDR3 totals 13 residues. V was shortened by 2 bases and J by 3 bases, with 8 bases between the two germline ends. Full variable domain (remainder filled in from reference TRBV7-2 and TRBJ2-7): GAGVSQSPSNKVTEKGKDVELRCDPISGHTALYWYRQSLGQGLEFLIYFQGNSAPDKSGLPSDRFSAERTGGSVSTLTIQRTQQEDSAVYLCASSLREYYEQYFGPGTRLTVT.

The chain couples TRBV5-8 to TRBJ1-2; 9 bases line up with TRBD1. V shed 3 bases, J shed 4 bases, and the junction held 7 bases outside the gene matches. Germline V gives CDR1 SGHTS, CDR2 YDEGEE. The CDR3 is 15 residues long. The CDR3 DNA reads TGTGCCAGCAGCTCCGGACAGGGGAGGAGCTATGGCTACACCTTC. Protein product: CASSSGQGRSYGYTF. Full variable domain (rest looked up from reference TRBV5-8 and TRBJ1-2): EAGVTQSPTHLIKTRGQQATLRCSPISGHTSVYWYQQALGLGLQFLLWYDEGEERNRGNFPPRFSGRQFPNYSSELNVNALELEDSALYLCASSSGQGRSYGYTFGSGTRLTVV.

This chain connects TRBV7-6 to TRBJ2-7; TRBD2 agrees at 7 bases. Germline V gene data show CDR1 as SGHVS and CDR2 as FNYEAQ. With 1 base clipped from V and 4 bases from J, the junction kept 4 bases outside the gene matches. There are 14 residues in the CDR3. The CDR3 spells CASSLGGGSYEQYF. The DNA of the CDR3 is TGTGCCAGCAGCTTAGGCGGGGGATCGTACGAGCAGTACTTC.

This clone was detected only a few times. CDR3 loop: CASSQVHSPNYGYTF. The CDR3 bases are TGTGCCAGCAGCCAAGTGCACAGCCCTAACTATGGCTACACCTTC. The chain carries TRBV4-2 and TRBJ1-2; no clear D. The germline CDR1 and CDR2 sequences are LGHNA and YNFKEQ. CDR3 length: 15 residues. Trimming removed 1 base at V and 0 bases at J, with 9 bases between.

The CDR3 sequence: CASSLVQGGTYNEQFF. The CDR3 DNA reads TGTGCCAGCAGCTTGGTTCAGGGGGGGACCTACAATGAGCAGTTCTTC. The chain couples TRBV5-4 to TRBJ2-1; perhaps D is TRBD1 or TRBD2 (7 bases each). Trimming cost V 0 bases and J 2 bases, with 12 bases left between them. There are 16 residues in the CDR3. Per the germline V gene, CDR1 is SGHNT and CDR2 is YYREEE (reference sequence).

This clone is a singleton in its sample. V gene TRBV5-1 combines with J gene TRBJ1-4; D unresolved. Germline CDR1 and CDR2: SGHRS and YFSETQ. There are 15 residues in the CDR3. The V gene lost 6 bases and the J gene lost 0 bases, with 12 bases spanning the gap. The CDR3 loop is CASTHGLTTNEKLFF. CDR3 bases: TGCGCCAGCACTCACGGACTGACAACTAATGAAAAACTGTTTTTT.

This clone has more than one count but fewer than ten. This sequence joins TRBV7-9 and TRBJ1-2; 7 bases agree with TRBD1. V lost 4 bases and J lost 7; bases outside the gene matches: 9. CDR1 and CDR2 (germline): SEHNR, FQNEAQ (reference sequence). The CDR3 covers 14 residues. This CDR3 reads CASSYRQGQGGYTF. The DNA of the CDR3 is TGTGCCAGCAGCTACAGACAGGGCCAGGGTGGCTACACCTTC.

Only one count was recorded for this clone. The chain has TRBV28 and TRBJ1-1; 7 bases match TRBD1. This CDR3 is 15 amino acids long. The germline CDR1 and CDR2 sequences are MDHEN and SYDVKM. The V gene end was trimmed by 3 bases and the J gene end by 5 bases; junction bases not matched to a gene: 9. The CDR3: CASSFMRGHETEAFF. The CDR3 bases are TGTGCCAGCAGTTTCATGAGGGGGCACGAGACTGAAGCTTTCTTT.

The count of this clone is one. The chain employs TRBV5-8 and TRBJ1-2, with a tentative D call TRBD1 (5 bases). Per germline, CDR1 SGHTS and CDR2 YDEGEE. CDR3 length equals 12 residues. V lost 4 bases and J lost 5, with 9 bases in between. CDR3 coding DNA: TGTGCCAGCAGCCCGAGGACATATGGCTACACCTTC. Its translation: CASSPRTYGYTF.